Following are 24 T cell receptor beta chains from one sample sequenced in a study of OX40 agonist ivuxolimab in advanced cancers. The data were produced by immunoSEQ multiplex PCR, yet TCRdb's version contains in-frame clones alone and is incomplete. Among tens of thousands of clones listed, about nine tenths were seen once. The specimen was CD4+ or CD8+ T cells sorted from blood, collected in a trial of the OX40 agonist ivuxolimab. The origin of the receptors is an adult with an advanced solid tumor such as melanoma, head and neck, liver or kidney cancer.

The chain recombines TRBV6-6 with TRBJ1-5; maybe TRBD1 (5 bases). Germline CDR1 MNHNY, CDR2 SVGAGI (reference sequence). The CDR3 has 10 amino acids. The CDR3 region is CAGGGQPQHF. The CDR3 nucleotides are TGTGCGGGGGGGGGTCAGCCCCAGCATTTT.

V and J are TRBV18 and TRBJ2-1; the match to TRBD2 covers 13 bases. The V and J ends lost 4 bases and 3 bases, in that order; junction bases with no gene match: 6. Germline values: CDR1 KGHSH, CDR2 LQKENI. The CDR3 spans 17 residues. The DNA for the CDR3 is TGTGCCAGCTCACGGCGGACTAGCGGGGGCTACTACAATGAGCAGTTCTTC. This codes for CASSRRTSGGYYNEQFF.

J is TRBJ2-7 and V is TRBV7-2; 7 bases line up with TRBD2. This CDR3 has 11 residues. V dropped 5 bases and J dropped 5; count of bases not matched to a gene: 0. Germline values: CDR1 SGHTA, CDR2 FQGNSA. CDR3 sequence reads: CASSRGDEQYF. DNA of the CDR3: TGTGCCAGCAGCCGGGGGGACGAGCAGTACTTC.

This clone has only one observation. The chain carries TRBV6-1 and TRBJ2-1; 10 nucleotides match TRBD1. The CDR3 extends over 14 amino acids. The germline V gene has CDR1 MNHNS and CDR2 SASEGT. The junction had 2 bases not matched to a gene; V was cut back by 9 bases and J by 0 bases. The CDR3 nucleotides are TGTGCCAGTCGGACAGGGGGCTCCTACAATGAGCAGTTCTTC. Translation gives CASRTGGSYNEQFF.

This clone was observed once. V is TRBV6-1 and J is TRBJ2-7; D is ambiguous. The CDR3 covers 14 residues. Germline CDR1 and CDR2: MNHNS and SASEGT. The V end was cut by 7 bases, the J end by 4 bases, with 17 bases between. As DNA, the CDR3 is TGTGCCAGCAAATTCCTAGGTCCTAATTACGAGCAGTACTTC. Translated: CASKFLGPNYEQYF.

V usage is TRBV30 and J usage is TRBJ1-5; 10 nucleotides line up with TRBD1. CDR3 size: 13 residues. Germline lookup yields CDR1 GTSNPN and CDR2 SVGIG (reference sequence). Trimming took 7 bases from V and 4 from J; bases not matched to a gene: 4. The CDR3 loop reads CAFAGQGNQPQHF. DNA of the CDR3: TGTGCCTTCGCGGGACAGGGGAATCAGCCCCAGCATTTT.

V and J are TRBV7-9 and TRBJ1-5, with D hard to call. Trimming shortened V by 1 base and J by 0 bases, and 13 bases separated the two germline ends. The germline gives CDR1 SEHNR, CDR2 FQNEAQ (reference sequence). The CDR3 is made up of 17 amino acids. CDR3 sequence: CASSLEESMYSNQPQHF. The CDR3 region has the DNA TGTGCCAGCAGCTTAGAGGAGAGTATGTATAGCAATCAGCCCCAGCATTTT.

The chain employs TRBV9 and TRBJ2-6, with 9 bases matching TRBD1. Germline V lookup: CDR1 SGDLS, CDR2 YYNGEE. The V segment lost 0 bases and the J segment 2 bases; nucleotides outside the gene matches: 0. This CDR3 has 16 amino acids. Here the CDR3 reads CASSVGDRAGANVLTF. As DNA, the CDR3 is TGTGCCAGCAGCGTAGGGGACAGGGCTGGGGCCAACGTCCTGACTTTC.

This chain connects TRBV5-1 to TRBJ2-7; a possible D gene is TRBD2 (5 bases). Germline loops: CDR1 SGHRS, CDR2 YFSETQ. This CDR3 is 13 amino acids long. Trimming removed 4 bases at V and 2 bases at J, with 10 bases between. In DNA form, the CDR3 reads TGCGCCAGCAGCGAGGACTTTCCCTACGAGCAGTACTTC. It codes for CASSEDFPYEQYF.

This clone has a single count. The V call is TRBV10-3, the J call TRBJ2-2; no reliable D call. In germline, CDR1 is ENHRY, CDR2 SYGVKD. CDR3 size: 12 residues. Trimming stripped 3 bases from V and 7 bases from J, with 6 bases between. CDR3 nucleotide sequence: TGTGCCATCAGTGACGGTGTCGGGGAGCTGTTTTTT. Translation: CAISDGVGELFF.

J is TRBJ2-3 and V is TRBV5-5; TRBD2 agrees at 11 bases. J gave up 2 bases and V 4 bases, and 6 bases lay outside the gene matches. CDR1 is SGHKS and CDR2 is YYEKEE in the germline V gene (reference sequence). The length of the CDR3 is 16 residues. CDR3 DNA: TGTGCCAGCAGCACGGGACTAGCGGCTAACACAGATACGCAGTATTTT. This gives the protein CASSTGLAANTDTQYF. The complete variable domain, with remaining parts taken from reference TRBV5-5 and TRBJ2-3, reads DAGVTQSPTHLIKTRGQQVTLRCSPISGHKSVSWYQQVLGQGPQFIFQYYEKEERGRGNFPDRFSARQFPNYSSELNVNALLLGDSALYLCASSTGLAANTDTQYFGPGTRLTVL.

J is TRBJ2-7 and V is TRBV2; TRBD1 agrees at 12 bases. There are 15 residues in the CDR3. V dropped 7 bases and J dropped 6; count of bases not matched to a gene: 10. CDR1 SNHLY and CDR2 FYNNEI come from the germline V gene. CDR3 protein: CASTWRQGQGAEQYF. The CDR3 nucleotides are TGTGCCAGCACCTGGAGACAGGGACAGGGGGCCGAGCAGTACTTC.

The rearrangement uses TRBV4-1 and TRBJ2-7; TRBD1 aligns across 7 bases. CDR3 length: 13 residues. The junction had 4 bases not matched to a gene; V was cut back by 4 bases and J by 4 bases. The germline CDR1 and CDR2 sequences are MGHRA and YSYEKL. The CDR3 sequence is CASSRETGYEQYF. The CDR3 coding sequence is TGCGCCAGCAGCCGAGAGACAGGGTACGAGCAGTACTTC.

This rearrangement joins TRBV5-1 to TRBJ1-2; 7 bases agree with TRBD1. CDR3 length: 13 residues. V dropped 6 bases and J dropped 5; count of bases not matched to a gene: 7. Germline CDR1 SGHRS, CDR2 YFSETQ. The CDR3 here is CASTLGTDYGYTF. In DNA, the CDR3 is TGCGCCAGCACCCTAGGGACAGATTATGGCTACACCTTC.

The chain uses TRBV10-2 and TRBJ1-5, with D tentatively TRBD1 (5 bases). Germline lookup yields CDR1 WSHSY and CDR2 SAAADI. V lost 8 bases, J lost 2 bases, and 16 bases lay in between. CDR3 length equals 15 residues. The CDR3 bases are TGCGCCAGCGCTGGGGGGACCTCGGGCAATCAGCCCCAGCATTTT. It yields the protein CASAGGTSGNQPQHF.

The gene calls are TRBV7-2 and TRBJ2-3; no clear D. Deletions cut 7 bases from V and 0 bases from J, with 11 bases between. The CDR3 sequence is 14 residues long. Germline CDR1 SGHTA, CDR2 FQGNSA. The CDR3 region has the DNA TGTGCCAGCACCGTCACGGTCAGCACAGATACGCAGTATTTT. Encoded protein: CASTVTVSTDTQYF.

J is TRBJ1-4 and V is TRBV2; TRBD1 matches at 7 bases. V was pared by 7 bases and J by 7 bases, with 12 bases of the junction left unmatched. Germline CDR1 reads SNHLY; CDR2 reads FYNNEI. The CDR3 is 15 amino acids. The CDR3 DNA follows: TGTGCCAGCAAGGGACAGTTGAATCAGCGTGAAAAACTGTTTTTT. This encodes CASKGQLNQREKLFF.

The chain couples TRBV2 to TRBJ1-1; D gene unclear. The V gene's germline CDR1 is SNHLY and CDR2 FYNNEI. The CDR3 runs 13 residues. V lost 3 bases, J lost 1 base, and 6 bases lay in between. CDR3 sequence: CASSDEKNTEAFF. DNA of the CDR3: TGTGCCAGCAGTGACGAGAAGAACACTGAAGCTTTCTTT. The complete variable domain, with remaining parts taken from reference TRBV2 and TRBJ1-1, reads EPEVTQTPSHQVTQMGQEVILRCVPISNHLYFYWYRQILGQKVEFLVSFYNNEISEKSEIFDDQFSVERPDGSNFTLKIRSTKLEDSAMYFCASSDEKNTEAFFGQGTRLTVV.

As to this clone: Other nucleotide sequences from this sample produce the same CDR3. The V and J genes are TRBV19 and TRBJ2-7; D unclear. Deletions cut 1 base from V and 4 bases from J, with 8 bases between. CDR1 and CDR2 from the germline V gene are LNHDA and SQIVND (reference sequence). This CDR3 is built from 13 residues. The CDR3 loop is CASSIGVPYEQYF. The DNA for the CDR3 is TGTGCCAGTAGTATAGGGGTACCTTACGAGCAGTACTTC.

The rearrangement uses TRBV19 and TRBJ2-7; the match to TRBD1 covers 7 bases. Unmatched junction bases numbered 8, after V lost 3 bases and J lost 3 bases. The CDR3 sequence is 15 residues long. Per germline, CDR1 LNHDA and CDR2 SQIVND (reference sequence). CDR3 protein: CASSIFGDSFYEQYF. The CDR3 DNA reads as TGTGCCAGTAGTATTTTTGGGGACAGTTTCTACGAGCAGTACTTC.

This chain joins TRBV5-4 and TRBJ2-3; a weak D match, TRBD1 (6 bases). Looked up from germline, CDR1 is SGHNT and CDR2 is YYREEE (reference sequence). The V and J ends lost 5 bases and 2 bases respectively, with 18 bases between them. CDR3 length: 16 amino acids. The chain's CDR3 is CASSTGTGTYTDTQYF. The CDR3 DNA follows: TGTGCCAGCAGTACAGGGACGGGAACCTACACAGATACGCAGTATTTT.

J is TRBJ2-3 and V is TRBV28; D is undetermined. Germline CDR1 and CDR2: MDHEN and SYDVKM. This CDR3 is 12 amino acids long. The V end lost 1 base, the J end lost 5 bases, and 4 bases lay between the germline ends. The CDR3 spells CASSLLQDTQYF. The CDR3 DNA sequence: TGTGCCAGCAGTTTATTGCAAGATACGCAGTATTTT.

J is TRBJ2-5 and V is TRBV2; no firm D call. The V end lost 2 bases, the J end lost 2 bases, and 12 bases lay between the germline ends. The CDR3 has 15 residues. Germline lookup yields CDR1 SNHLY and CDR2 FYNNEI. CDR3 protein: CASSELTSHQETQYF. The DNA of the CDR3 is TGTGCCAGCAGTGAACTTACAAGCCATCAAGAGACCCAGTACTTC.

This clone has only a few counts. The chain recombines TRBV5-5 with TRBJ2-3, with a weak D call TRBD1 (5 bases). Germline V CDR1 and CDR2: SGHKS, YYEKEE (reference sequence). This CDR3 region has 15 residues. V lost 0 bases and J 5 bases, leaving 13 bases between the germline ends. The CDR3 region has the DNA TGTGCCAGCAGCTTGGCCCCAGGGTACGGAGATACGCAGTATTTT. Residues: CASSLAPGYGDTQYF.